Detailed here is one TCR beta chain. What it recognizes is unknown. V dropped 1 base and J dropped 3 bases, with 13 bases sitting between them. Germline V CDR1 and CDR2: SGHVS, FQNEAQ. The CDR3 is 15 amino acids. This entry is derived from a study of beta chain features in type 1 diabetes. The authors sorted CD4+ naive, central memory, regulatory and stem cell-like memory cells via CD45RO/CCR7/CD25/CD127/CD95/CD27. Sequencing targeted expressed TCRB transcripts, as all isolated RNA had been reverse transcribed. Using immunoSEQ multiplex PCR, the repertoire was profiled, and TCRdb retains in-frame clones only, with some absent. This sample has under 450,000 clones, with about 15% found just once. Study results and caveats: For type 1 diabetes patients, VDJ junctions showed fewer insertions and more deletions. Across all four CD4+ subsets, people with type 1 diabetes showed modestly shorter TCRB CDR3s.

The receptor's source is a young woman in good health. The V and J genes are TRBV7-8 and TRBJ2-7; D uncertain. The sample taken for sequencing was naive CD4+ T cells from blood. The CDR3 sequence: CASSLVQYTNYEQYF. In DNA, the CDR3 is TGTGCCAGCAGCTTAGTTCAATACACCAACTACGAGCAGTACTTC.